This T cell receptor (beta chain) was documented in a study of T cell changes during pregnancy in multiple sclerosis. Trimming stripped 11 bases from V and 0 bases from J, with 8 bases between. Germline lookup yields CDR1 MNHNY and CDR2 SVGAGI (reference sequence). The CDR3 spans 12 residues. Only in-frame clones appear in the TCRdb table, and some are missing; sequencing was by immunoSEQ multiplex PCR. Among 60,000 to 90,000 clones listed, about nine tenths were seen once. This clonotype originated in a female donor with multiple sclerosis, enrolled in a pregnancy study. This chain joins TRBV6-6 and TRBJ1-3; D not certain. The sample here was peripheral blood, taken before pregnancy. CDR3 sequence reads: CAGTGSGNTIYF. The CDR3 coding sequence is TGTGCCGGTACGGGCTCTGGAAACACCATATATTTT.